The T cell receptor beta chain described here comes from a study of blood T cell repertoires in COVID-19. Whole-study context: The samples span acute and convalescent COVID-19 from the United States, Italy and Spain. PBMCs, B-cell-depleted T cells, or T cells were the source of the cDNA or gDNA that made up the material.

In the original workflow: Counts of nucleated cells, estimated from reference gene primer amplification, were obtained. Assay used: immunoSEQ multiplex PCR; TCRdb lists only in-frame clones, some missing. V, J and clone size are taken as reported in that table, and D and trimming were inferred from the DNA itself. The sample lists about 87,000 clones; around 90% were seen once. V was trimmed by 7 bases and J by 5 bases, leaving 14 bases between them. Germline CDR1 is MNHEY and CDR2 is SVGAGI. The CDR3 loop spans 13 amino acids. Sequencing was done on a sample of peripheral blood. The source is a man aged 40-50 years with acute or convalescent COVID-19. The chain has TRBV6-5 and TRBJ1-1; no clear D. The DNA for the CDR3 is TGTGCCAGCAACCCGAAAGAGGGAACTGAAGCTTTCTTT. Its protein is CASNPKEGTEAFF.